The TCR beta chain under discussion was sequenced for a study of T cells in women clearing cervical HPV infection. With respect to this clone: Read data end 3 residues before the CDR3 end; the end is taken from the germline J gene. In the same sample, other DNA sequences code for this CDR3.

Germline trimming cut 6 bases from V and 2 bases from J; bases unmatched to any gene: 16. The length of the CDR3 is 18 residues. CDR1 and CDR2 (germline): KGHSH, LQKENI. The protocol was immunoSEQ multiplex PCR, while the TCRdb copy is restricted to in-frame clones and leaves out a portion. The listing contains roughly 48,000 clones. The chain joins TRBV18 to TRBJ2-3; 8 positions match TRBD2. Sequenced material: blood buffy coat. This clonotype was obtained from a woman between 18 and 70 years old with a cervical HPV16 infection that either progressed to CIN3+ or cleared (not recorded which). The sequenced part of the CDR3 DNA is TGTGCCAGCTCCCCCCGCCGGGTCCGGGGGGGGGCCACAGATACG. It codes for CASSPRRVRGGATDT. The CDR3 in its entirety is CASSPRRVRGGATDTQYF.